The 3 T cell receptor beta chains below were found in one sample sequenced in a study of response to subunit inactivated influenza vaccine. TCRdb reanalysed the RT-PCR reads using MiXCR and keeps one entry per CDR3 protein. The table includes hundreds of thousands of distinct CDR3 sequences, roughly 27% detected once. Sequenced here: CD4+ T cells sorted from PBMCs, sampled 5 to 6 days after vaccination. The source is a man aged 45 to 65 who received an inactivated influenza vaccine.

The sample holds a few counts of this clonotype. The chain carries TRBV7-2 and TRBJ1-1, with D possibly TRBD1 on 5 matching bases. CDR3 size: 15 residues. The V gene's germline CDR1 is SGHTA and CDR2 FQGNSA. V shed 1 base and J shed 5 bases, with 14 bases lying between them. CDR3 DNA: TGTGCCAGCAGCTTAGTTAGTCAGGGAGTGACTGAAGCTTTCTTT. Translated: CASSLVSQGVTEAFF. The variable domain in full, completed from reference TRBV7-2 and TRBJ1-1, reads GAGVSQSPSNKVTEKGKDVELRCDPISGHTALYWYRQSLGQGLEFLIYFQGNSAPDKSGLPSDRFSAERTGGSVSTLTIQRTQQEDSAVYLCASSLVSQGVTEAFFGQGTRLTVV.

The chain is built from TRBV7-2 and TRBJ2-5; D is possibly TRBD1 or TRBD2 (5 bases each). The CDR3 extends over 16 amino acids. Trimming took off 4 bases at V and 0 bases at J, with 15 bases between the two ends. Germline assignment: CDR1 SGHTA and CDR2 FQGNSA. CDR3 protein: CASSSGRTLHQETQYF. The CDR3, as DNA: TGTGCCAGCAGCTCGGGGCGGACTCTCCACCAAGAGACCCAGTACTTC.

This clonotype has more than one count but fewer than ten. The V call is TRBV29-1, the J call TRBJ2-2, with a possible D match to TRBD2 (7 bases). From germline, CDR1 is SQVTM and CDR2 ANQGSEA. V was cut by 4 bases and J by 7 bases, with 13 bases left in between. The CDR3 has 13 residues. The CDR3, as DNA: TGCAGCGTTGGGAGGGGGGGTAACGGGGAGCTGTTTTTT. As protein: CSVGRGGNGELFF.